Presented here are 3 T cell receptor beta chains from one specimen sequenced in a study of technical replicates of blood from several donors. Only in-frame clones appear in the TCRdb table, and some are missing; sequencing was by immunoSEQ multiplex PCR. The sample carries around 68,000 clones, roughly 89% recorded once. The sequencing input was T cells isolated from PBMCs. These receptors all come from a human donor in good health. Some clones in this sample may be carry-over from other donors' samples.

V is TRBV6-1 and J is TRBJ2-7; 9 positions match TRBD1. Trimming took 4 bases from V and 6 from J; bases not matched to a gene: 7. The CDR3 runs 14 residues. Per the germline V gene, CDR1 is MNHNS and CDR2 is SASEGT. The CDR3 coding sequence is TGTGCCAGCAGTGGCCGGACAGGGGCGCTCGAGCAGTACTTC. This encodes CASSGRTGALEQYF.

This sequence joins TRBV28 and TRBJ2-5, with D unresolved. Germline V gives CDR1 MDHEN, CDR2 SYDVKM. Trimming left V 5 bases short and J 1 base short, with 14 bases between. The CDR3 spans 15 residues. Written as DNA, the CDR3 is TGTGCCAGCAGTGGTGGGCGCAGGCCCCAAGAGACCCAGTACTTC. It is translated as CASSGGRRPQETQYF.

The chain employs TRBV12-5 and TRBJ1-1, with unresolved D. The V end lost 5 bases, the J end lost 2 bases, and 12 bases lay between the germline ends. Germline loops: CDR1 LGHNT, CDR2 FRNRAP. This CDR3 comprises 14 residues. Written as DNA, the CDR3 is TGTGCTAGTGGTCACACGCATGTTAACACTGAAGCTTTCTTT. Protein: CASGHTHVNTEAFF.